The 6 T cell receptor beta chains in this list originate from one sample, sequenced in a study of cytomegalovirus exposure and HLA in healthy donors. PCR amplification relied on 60 Vbeta primers (plus 13 Jbeta primers). TCRdb keeps only in-frame clones here, not all; method: immunoSEQ multiplex PCR. The table has some 150,000 clones, almost 85% seen once. The sequencing sample was made of PBMCs. The source is a woman between 40 and 55 years old in good health and CMV-seronegative.

The chain uses TRBV10-1 and TRBJ2-5; D is uncertain. This CDR3 is built from 16 residues. Per the germline V gene, CDR1 is WNHNN and CDR2 is SYGVQD (reference sequence). Trimming left V 0 bases short and J 5 bases short, with 16 bases between. The CDR3 protein is CASSESRYHESETQYF. The CDR3 coding sequence is TGCGCCAGCAGTGAGTCGCGCTACCACGAATCGGAGACCCAGTACTTC.

This chain links TRBV18 with TRBJ1-2; no clear D. Deletions cut 3 bases from V and 0 bases from J, with 8 bases between. The CDR3 length is 14 residues. Germline CDR1 KGHSH, CDR2 LQKENI. CDR3 DNA sequence: TGTGCCAGCTCACCTTTGGGCCCTAACTATGGCTACACCTTC. Translating gives CASSPLGPNYGYTF.

CDR3 sequence: CASSQKLTGNTIYF. Written as DNA, the CDR3 is TGTGCCAGCAGCCAGAAGCTTACTGGAAACACCATATATTTT. The chain combines TRBV14 with TRBJ1-3, with D unresolved. The CDR3 is 14 residues long. Germline V lookup: CDR1 SGHDN, CDR2 FVKESK. V lost 3 bases and J lost 2, with 8 bases in between. Together with reference TRBV14 and TRBJ1-3, the CDR3 gives the full variable domain: EAGVTQFPSHSVIEKGQTVTLRCDPISGHDNLYWYRRVMGKEIKFLLHFVKESKQDESGMPNNRFLAERTGGTYSTLKVQPAELEDSGVYFCASSQKLTGNTIYFGEGSWLTVV.

This clone was detected only once. The J gene is TRBJ2-2, the V gene TRBV5-1; 11 bases line up with TRBD1. CDR1 and CDR2 from the germline V gene are SGHRS and YFSETQ. Trimming cost V 5 bases and J 8 bases; bases outside gene matches: 8. This CDR3 region has 15 residues. CDR3 nucleotides: TGCGCCAGCAGGCCCGGGACAGGGGGACCAGGGGAGCTGTTTTTT. It codes for CASRPGTGGPGELFF. The full variable domain, rest sourced from reference TRBV5-1 and TRBJ2-2, is KAGVTQTPRYLIKTRGQQVTLSCSPISGHRSVSWYQQTPGQGLQFLFEYFSETQRNKGNFPGRFSGRQFSNSRSEMNVSTLELGDSALYLCASRPGTGGPGELFFGEGSRLTVL.

The chain combines TRBV7-3 with TRBJ2-1, with 13 positions matching TRBD2. Germline V CDR1 and CDR2: SGHTA, FQGTGA. With V trimmed by 4 bases and J by 7 bases, 7 bases remained unmatched. The CDR3 sequence is 16 residues long. The CDR3 sequence: CASSSQLAGGPNEQFF. The CDR3 DNA reads as TGTGCCAGCAGCTCCCAACTAGCGGGAGGGCCTAATGAGCAGTTCTTC.

V is TRBV5-1 and J is TRBJ2-7; TRBD2 agrees at 8 bases. Germline V CDR1 and CDR2: SGHRS, YFSETQ. The CDR3 consists of 14 residues. The V gene end was trimmed by 3 bases and the J gene end by 6 bases; junction bases not matched to a gene: 8. The CDR3 region has the DNA TGCGCCAGCAGCTCCCCAGCGGGAGCTGCCGAGCAGTACTTC. It is translated as CASSSPAGAAEQYF.